These T cell receptor beta chains were read from a single sample in a study of identical twins. TCRdb processed the 5' RACE reads anew with MiXCR; each CDR3 protein has one entry. The repertoire has 200,000 to 300,000 distinct CDR3 sequences, more than 9% of them found once; the top ten carry 10%. What was sequenced was memory T cells sorted from blood. The source of these receptors is a man in his forties or fifties in good health. CDR3s include the opening cysteine and the closing phenylalanine or tryptophan. The order of the fields is V gene, J gene, clone size, D gene, CDR3 DNA, CDR3 protein. D genes are given only for firm matches. Clone size is shown for a subset of rows, as once, few, many or a class of expanded clone.

TRBV7-2,TRBJ1-6,few,-,TGTGCCAGCAGCTTAAGGCAGGATTCACCCCTCCACTTT,CASSLRQDSPLHF
TRBV10-3,TRBJ1-6,once,TRBD1,TGTGCCACCAGTGACAGGGTAGATCGGAATTCACCCCTCCACTTT,CATSDRVDRNSPLHF
TRBV20-1,TRBJ1-4,few,-,TGCAGTGCTAGAAAGTTCCGGGACGCACCAACTAATGAAAAACTGTTTTTT,CSARKFRDAPTNEKLFF
TRBV12-3/TRBV12-4,TRBJ2-5,many,TRBD2,TGTGCCAGCACCAGATGGGCGGGAGAGGAGACCCAGTACTTC,CASTRWAGEETQYF
TRBV5-5,TRBJ2-6,-,-,TGTGCCAGCAGCTTGCGGGTGGTTAGTATGGGGGCCAACGTCCTGACTTTC,CASSLRVVSMGANVLTF
TRBV24-1,TRBJ2-1,many,-,TGTGCCACCAGTGATTCCGGAGCTGGGTATGAGCAGTTCTTC,CATSDSGAGYEQFF
TRBV7-2,TRBJ2-2,many,TRBD1,TGTGCCAGCCGTACCGTTACAGGGGGCCTCGGGGAGCTGTTTTTT,CASRTVTGGLGELFF
TRBV3-1,TRBJ1-6,few,-,TGTGCCAGCAGCCTCCGAGTCACCTGGGGTTCACCCCTCCACTTT,CASSLRVTWGSPLHF
TRBV6-5,TRBJ2-3,-,-,TGTGCCAGCAGTTACTCGGTGGGAGATACGCAGTATTTT,CASSYSVGDTQYF
TRBV20-1,TRBJ2-5,-,-,TGCAGTGCTAGAGAACAACTAGCGACCCAGTACTTC,CSAREQLATQYF
TRBV28,TRBJ2-1,-,-,TGTGCCAGCAGGGCCCTGACGGGGAGCTCCTACAATGAGCAGTTCTTC,CASRALTGSSYNEQFF
TRBV14,TRBJ1-1,-,-,TGTGCCAGCAGCCCGTCGGGTTTGTCGGCTTTCTTT,CASSPSGLSAFF
TRBV7-8,TRBJ2-5,-,-,TGTGCCAGCAGCTTAATAAGGGTGGGAGTGTACCAAGAGACCCAGTACTTC,CASSLIRVGVYQETQYF
TRBV12-3/TRBV12-4,TRBJ2-7,few,-,TGTGCCAGCAGTTTAGCGCTTACAGGGAACGAGCAGTACTTC,CASSLALTGNEQYF
TRBV20-1,TRBJ2-5,-,-,TGCAGTGTTAGGCGGGGTTTAATAACAACGGAGACCCAGTACTTC,CSVRRGLITTETQYF
TRBV7-2,TRBJ2-3,few,TRBD2,TGTGCCAGCAGCTTAGCTGGCGGGAGGGCCTTTACTGATACGCAGTATTTT,CASSLAGGRAFTDTQYF
TRBV6-4,TRBJ2-1,few,-,TGTGCCAGCAGTTTAGAACTAGCTGCCTACAATGAGCAGTTCTTC,CASSLELAAYNEQFF
TRBV4-3,TRBJ2-1,many,TRBD2,TGCGCCAGCAGCCAAGGAGTCAGGTTTAGCGGGGGCCAACAGTGGGATGAGCAGTTCTTC,CASSQGVRFSGGQQWDEQFF
TRBV4-1,TRBJ1-4,few,-,TGCGCCAGCAGCCACCCCTTAAGGGGAACAACTAATGAAAAACTGTTTTTT,CASSHPLRGTTNEKLFF
TRBV11-2,TRBJ2-1,few,TRBD2,TGTGCCAGCAGCCGCGGACTAGTTTCTGAGCAGTTCTTC,CASSRGLVSEQFF
TRBV29-1,TRBJ2-3,many,-,TGCAGCGTTGAACCACAGGAGTCTAGCACAGATACGCAGTATTTT,CSVEPQESSTDTQYF
TRBV25-1,TRBJ1-6,many,-,TGTGCCAGCAGTTTCGCCGGGGGCTCCTATAATTCACCCCTCCACTTT,CASSFAGGSYNSPLHF
TRBV12-3/TRBV12-4,TRBJ2-3,few,TRBD1,TGTGCCAGCAGTTGGGAGGGACAGGGGTTGGCAGATACGCAGTATTTT,CASSWEGQGLADTQYF
TRBV12-5,TRBJ1-5,-,TRBD1,TGTGCTAGGGAATACAGGGGGGCGAGCAATCAGCCCCAGCATTTT,CAREYRGASNQPQHF